The clone carrying this TCR beta chain occurred many times. The data belong to a study of early T cells in non-severe SARS-CoV-2 infection. Individual cDNA molecules were tagged with unique molecular identifiers, the study reported. MiXCR was run by TCRdb on the 5' RACE reads, yielding one entry per CDR3 protein. The table has roughly 75,000 distinct CDR3 sequences, around a tenth seen once; the top ten hold approximately 4.9%. The origin of this receptor is an adult who was a healthcare worker with PCR-confirmed SARS-CoV-2 infection or an uninfected control (not recorded which). Sequenced input: whole blood.

The CDR3 here is CAISGKGTSYEQYF. Here the CDR3 DNA reads TGTGCCATCAGTGGAAAGGGTACCTCCTACGAGCAGTACTTC. The genes are TRBV10-3 and TRBJ2-7, with no clear D. Germline V CDR1 and CDR2: ENHRY, SYGVKD. This CDR3 region has 14 residues. Trimming stripped 4 bases from V and 0 bases from J, with 10 bases between.